This TCR beta chain was sequenced in a study of T cells after yellow fever vaccination. Study background: For low cell numbers, libraries were made with SMART-Seq v4 Ultra Low Input.

General study points: Re-detected after boosting: most primary clones, 96% of CD4 and about 90% of CD8. Clonotypes found in both CD4 and CD8 compartments made up a small share.

The table lists this clonotype with a few counts. The antigen is not known. UMIs and a universal primer site were added when TCR cDNA was made by 5'RACE template switching. TCRdb passed the 5' RACE reads through MiXCR, listing each CDR3 protein once. The profile covers approximately 300,000 distinct CDR3 sequences, with approximately 11% appearing a single time and approximately 3.3% taken by the ten largest. V lost 7 bases and J 7 bases, leaving 17 bases between the germline ends. The CDR3 totals 14 residues. Per the germline V gene, CDR1 is SGHRS and CDR2 is YFSETQ. The material was CD4+ T cells sorted from PBMCs, obtained 45 days after the yellow fever booster vaccination. This receptor was taken from a man in his late teens or twenties who received the YFV17D yellow fever vaccine. The V and J genes are TRBV5-1 and TRBJ2-2; D gene uncertain. The CDR3 here is CASAADLTIGELFF. In nucleotides, the CDR3 is TGCGCCAGCGCTGCGGACCTGACGATCGGGGAGCTGTTTTTT.